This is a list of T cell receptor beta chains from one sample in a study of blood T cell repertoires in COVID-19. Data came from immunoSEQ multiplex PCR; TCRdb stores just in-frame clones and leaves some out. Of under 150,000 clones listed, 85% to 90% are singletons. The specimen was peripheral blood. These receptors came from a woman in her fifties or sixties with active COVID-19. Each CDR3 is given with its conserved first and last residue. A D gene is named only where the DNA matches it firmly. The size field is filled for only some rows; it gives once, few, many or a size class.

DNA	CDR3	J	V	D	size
TGTGCCACCAGTGACCCCGACAGGGTGGGAGAGACCCAGTACTTC	CATSDPDRVGETQYF	TRBJ2-5	TRBV24-1	TRBD1	.
TGCAGCGTTGTTACTAGCGGGATTTACAATGAGCAGTTCTTC	CSVVTSGIYNEQFF	TRBJ2-1	TRBV29-1	TRBD2	.
TGTGCCAGCAGTTTGGGCAGTTTAATGTCGAACACTGAAGCTTTCTTT	CASSLGSLMSNTEAFF	TRBJ1-1	TRBV27	.	.
TGTGCCAGTGGGGGGACAGGGCGAGCCTACGAGCAGTACTTC	CASGGTGRAYEQYF	TRBJ2-7	TRBV6-5	TRBD1	once
TGCAGTGCTAGTCGTCGAGCCGGCGGGAGGGTTCATGAGCAGTTCTTC	CSASRRAGGRVHEQFF	TRBJ2-1	TRBV20-1	TRBD2	once
TGTGCCAGCAGTGAATATGCTGGGACAGGCGCCACATACAATGAGCAGTTCTTC	CASSEYAGTGATYNEQFF	TRBJ2-1	TRBV25-1	TRBD1	.
TGTGCCAGCAGCCAAGAGGTAAAGCGAATATCTCAGCCCCAGCATTTT	CASSQEVKRISQPQHF	TRBJ1-5	TRBV4-2	.	.
TGCGCCAGCAGCCTGCTAGCGGGAGGCACCTCCGGGCATACGCAGTATTTT	CASSLLAGGTSGHTQYF	TRBJ2-3	TRBV4-3	TRBD2	.
TGCGCCAGCAGCCAAGGCACAGATAGCAATCAGCCCCAGCATTTT	CASSQGTDSNQPQHF	TRBJ1-5	TRBV4-1	.	.
TGTGCCAGTAGTATGAAGAGCTGGAACACCGGGGAGCTGTTTTTT	CASSMKSWNTGELFF	TRBJ2-2	TRBV19	.	.
TGCGCCAGCAGTGAGTCGGGGGTATGGGGGAGGAAGTATGGCTACACCTTC	CASSESGVWGRKYGYTF	TRBJ1-2	TRBV10-1	.	.
TGTGCCAGCCAGCTTACAGGGGGCTACAATGAGCAGTTCTTC	CASQLTGGYNEQFF	TRBJ2-1	TRBV7-3	TRBD1	.
TGTGCCAGCAGCTTGGGAGGGTTTGACACTGAAGCTTTCTTT	CASSLGGFDTEAFF	TRBJ1-1	TRBV5-5	.	.
TGTGCCAGCACAACAGGCTCTGGAAACACCATATATTTT	CASTTGSGNTIYF	TRBJ1-3	TRBV6-5	.	.
TGTGCCAGCAGTGACGACAGGGGGTCGGAAAAACTGTTTTTT	CASSDDRGSEKLFF	TRBJ1-4	TRBV6-2/TRBV6-3	TRBD1	.
TGTGCCAGCGACCCGGGAGAATACGAGCAGTACTTC	CASDPGEYEQYF	TRBJ2-7	TRBV2	.	.
TGTGCCAGCAGCTTGGAGGGGGCTGGGGCCAACGTCCTGACTTTC	CASSLEGAGANVLTF	TRBJ2-6	TRBV5-4	.	.
TGTGCCAGCAGTTACTCGGACAGGGGGCAGCCCCAGCATTTT	CASSYSDRGQPQHF	TRBJ1-5	TRBV6-6	TRBD1	.
TGTGCCAGCAGCGTAGGAGGGACTAGCGGGAGCTCCTACAATGAGCAGTTCTTC	CASSVGGTSGSSYNEQFF	TRBJ2-1	TRBV9	TRBD2	.
TGTGCCAGCACCCGATCGAGGAACACTGAAGCTTTCTTT	CASTRSRNTEAFF	TRBJ1-1	TRBV27	.	.
TGTGCCAGCAGCTGGACGAACGGGGGGACTGAAGCTTTCTTT	CASSWTNGGTEAFF	TRBJ1-1	TRBV7-2	.	.
TGTGCCAGCAGCCTAGCGGGGCCCACAGATACGCAGTATTTT	CASSLAGPTDTQYF	TRBJ2-3	TRBV27	TRBD2	.
TGTGCCAGCACCCACCCCGGGTATCGGAGCTATGGCTACACCTTC	CASTHPGYRSYGYTF	TRBJ1-2	TRBV28	.	.
TGTGCCAGCAGCCCGAGGGGGCGGGGCACTTACAATGAGCAGTTCTTC	CASSPRGRGTYNEQFF	TRBJ2-1	TRBV7-2	.	.
TGTGCCAGCAGCTCCCAGGGACTAGCGGGAGAGGGTGAGCAGTTCTTC	CASSSQGLAGEGEQFF	TRBJ2-1	TRBV7-6	TRBD2	.
TGCAGCGTTGAAGCCGGGGTTTACTCCTACAATGAGCAGTTCTTC	CSVEAGVYSYNEQFF	TRBJ2-1	TRBV29-1	.	.
TGTGCCAGCAGTTTGGGGGGACAGGGGCGACCCTACGAGCAGTACTTC	CASSLGGQGRPYEQYF	TRBJ2-7	TRBV27	TRBD1	once
TGTGCCAGCAGCCCCCTATCCACAGATACGCAGTATTTT	CASSPLSTDTQYF	TRBJ2-3	TRBV3-1/TRBV3-2	.	.
TGCAGCGTTGACGACAGGGGACACCAAGAGACCCAGTACTTC	CSVDDRGHQETQYF	TRBJ2-5	TRBV29-1	TRBD1	.
TGTGCCAGCAGAGAGGCGGCGGCGCACACCGGGGAGCTGTTTTTT	CASREAAAHTGELFF	TRBJ2-2	TRBV7-6	.	once
TGTGCCAGCAGCCTCGGACAGGGCCCGAATCAGCCCCAGCATTTT	CASSLGQGPNQPQHF	TRBJ1-5	TRBV28	TRBD1	.
TGTGCCAGCAGCCAAGGGGGGGGGAAGCGGGAGTCCAACCCGACCACGAACACCGGGGAGCTGTTTTTT	CASSQGGGKRESNPTTNTGELFF	TRBJ2-2	TRBV3-1/TRBV3-2	TRBD2	.
TGTGCCAGCAGCTCCTGGGACAGTAACACTGAAGCTTTCTTT	CASSSWDSNTEAFF	TRBJ1-1	TRBV5-4	TRBD1	once
TGTGCCAGCAGCCCCTCCCTGGGGCTAGCGGGACAAGAGACCCAGTACTTC	CASSPSLGLAGQETQYF	TRBJ2-5	TRBV9	TRBD2	.
TGTGCCTGGAGTGTAGGGACAGTTGAAAAACTGTTTTTT	CAWSVGTVEKLFF	TRBJ1-4	TRBV30	TRBD1	few
TGTGCCAGCAGCTCCTTTTCACTTGACTGGACAGACGACTACGAGCAGTACTTC	CASSSFSLDWTDDYEQYF	TRBJ2-7	TRBV11-2	.	.